The clone carrying this T cell receptor (beta chain) has at least ten counts. Its antigen is not identified. Breast cancer patients provided tissue from their axillary draining lymph nodes. TCRdb recomputed calls from the multiplex PCR reads with MiXCR, one row per CDR3 protein. This sample carries nearly 200,000 distinct CDR3 sequences, approximately 33% of them seen once, and the ten largest clones take 4.3%. This sample is drawn from a study of breast tumors, draining lymph nodes, adjacent tissues. Study findings and constraints: That most tumor T cells come from lymph nodes remained unproven. Tumors had less TCR diversity than lymph nodes, more than nontumor tissue. Findings are consistent with lymph node origin and intratumoral expansion of most tumor T cells. Tumor and nontumor repertoires were significantly more similar in luminal-like than in basal-like breast cancer.

The CDR3 has 15 residues. The germline CDR1 and CDR2 sequences are DFQATT and SNEGSKA (reference sequence). Trimming cost V 2 bases and J 6 bases; bases outside gene matches: 4. The V gene is TRBV20-1, the J gene TRBJ2-1; 13 bases are shared with TRBD2. Sequences were obtained from axillary lymph node tissue. This clonotype was sampled from a female donor with breast cancer. Some clones in this sample may be carry-over from other donors' samples. The CDR3 here is CSARPGLAGVNEQFF. DNA for the CDR3: TGCAGTGCTAGACCAGGACTAGCGGGAGTCAATGAGCAGTTCTTC.